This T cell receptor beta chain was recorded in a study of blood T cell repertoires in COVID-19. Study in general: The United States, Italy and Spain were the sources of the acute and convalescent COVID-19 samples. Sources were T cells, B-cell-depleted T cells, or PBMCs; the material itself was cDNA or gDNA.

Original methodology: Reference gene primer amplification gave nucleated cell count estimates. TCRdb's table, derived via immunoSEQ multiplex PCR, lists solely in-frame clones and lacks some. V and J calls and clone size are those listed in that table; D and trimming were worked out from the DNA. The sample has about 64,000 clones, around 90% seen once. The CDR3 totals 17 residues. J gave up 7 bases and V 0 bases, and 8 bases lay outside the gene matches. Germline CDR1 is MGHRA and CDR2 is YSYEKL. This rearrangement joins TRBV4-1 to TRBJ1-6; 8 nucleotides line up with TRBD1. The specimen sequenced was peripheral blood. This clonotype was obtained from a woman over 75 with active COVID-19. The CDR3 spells CASSQDQGAGLNSPLHF. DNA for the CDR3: TGCGCCAGCAGCCAAGATCAGGGGGCCGGCTTAAATTCACCCCTCCACTTT.